One sample yielded the 14 T cell receptor beta chains listed below, sequenced in a study of vaccination and CD4 T cells after COVID-19. Antigens of these TCRs are unknown. As to treatment: approximately nine-day PBMC culture with coronavirus spike peptide pools or control peptides (ViraFEST assay). Sequencing of the DNA from cultured CD4+ T cells was carried out with the Oncomine TCR Beta short-read assay. In TCRdb, the PCR reads were re-called with MiXCR into one record per CDR3 protein. Of about 3,000 distinct CDR3 sequences listed, 30% to 45% are singletons. The sample comprised CD4+ T cells from blood, cultured in vitro. The source of these receptors is a human donor who had recovered from COVID-19.

This clonotype is labeled medium-sized. This sequence joins TRBV2 and TRBJ1-5; 9 nucleotides match TRBD1. The CDR3 is made up of 15 amino acids. With 7 bases clipped from V and 6 bases from J, the junction kept 10 bases outside the gene matches. Germline V lookup: CDR1 SNHLY, CDR2 FYNNEI. The DNA for the CDR3 is TGTGCCAGCACCGCAGGGGGACAGGGAATTCAGCCCCAGCATTTT. It yields the protein CASTAGGQGIQPQHF.

This clonotype has more than one count but fewer than ten. The chain recombines TRBV20-1 with TRBJ2-3, with 13 bases lining up with TRBD2. This CDR3 region has 15 residues. CDR1 DFQATT and CDR2 SNEGSKA come from the germline V gene (reference sequence). Unmatched junction bases numbered 5, after V lost 5 bases and J lost 3 bases. The CDR3 region is CSALGTSGVTDTQYF. DNA for the CDR3: TGCAGTGCTCTCGGGACTAGCGGGGTTACAGATACGCAGTATTTT.

DNA of the CDR3: TGCAGCGCTCTTTGGGGAGGGAACACTGAAGCTTTCTTT. It is translated as CSALWGGNTEAFF. J is TRBJ1-1 and V is TRBV29-1; D is unclear. CDR1 and CDR2 from the germline V gene are SQVTM and ANQGSEA. V was trimmed by 7 bases and J by 1 base, leaving 13 bases between them. This CDR3 has 13 residues.

This clonotype showed up just a few times. The chain joins TRBV19 to TRBJ2-5, with D possibly being TRBD1 or TRBD2 (6 bases each). With 3 bases removed from V and 9 bases from J, the gap between germline ends came to 20 bases. Germline V gene data show CDR1 as LNHDA and CDR2 as SQIVND (reference sequence). This CDR3 is built from 15 residues. In DNA form, the CDR3 reads TGTGCCAGTAGTATGGGGGGCTCGGACTCGTCGGCCCAGTACTTC. It encodes CASSMGGSDSSAQYF. The full variable domain, with the rest looked up from reference TRBV19 and TRBJ2-5, is DGGITQSPKYLFRKEGQNVTLSCEQNLNHDAMYWYRQDPGQGLRLIYYSQIVNDFQKGDIAEGYSVSREKKESFPLTVTSAQKNPTAFYLCASSMGGSDSSAQYFGPGTRLLVL.

This clonotype was observed a few times. The chain combines TRBV7-9 with TRBJ2-3; 12 nucleotides agree with TRBD2. CDR3 size: 16 residues. V shed 5 bases, J shed 5 bases, and the junction held 8 bases outside the gene matches. Germline lookup yields CDR1 SEHNR and CDR2 FQNEAQ (reference sequence). The CDR3 loop reads CASSARLAGAVDTQYF. CDR3 in DNA: TGTGCCAGCAGCGCCCGACTAGCGGGGGCGGTAGATACGCAGTATTTT.

By frequency in the sample, this clonotype is medium-sized. V gene TRBV2 combines with J gene TRBJ2-7; TRBD1 aligns across 9 bases. The CDR3 loop spans 16 amino acids. Germline loops: CDR1 SNHLY, CDR2 FYNNEI. Trimming at V came to 4 bases and at J to 1 base, leaving 8 bases not matched to a gene. The DNA for the CDR3 is TGTGCCAGCAGTGTCTTCGAGACAGGGGGGTCCTACGAGCAGTACTTC. This encodes CASSVFETGGSYEQYF.

The chain links TRBV6-1 to TRBJ1-1; D not resolved. The V end lost 6 bases, the J end lost 0 bases, and 8 bases lay between the germline ends. CDR3 length: 13 amino acids. Per the germline V gene, CDR1 is MNHNS and CDR2 is SASEGT. The CDR3 DNA sequence: TGTGCCAGCAGAACAGAGATGAACACTGAAGCTTTCTTT. This encodes CASRTEMNTEAFF.

This clonotype qualifies as medium-sized. The chain recombines TRBV27 with TRBJ1-5; D possibly corresponds to TRBD1 (5 bases). The germline V gene encodes CDR1 MNHEY and CDR2 SMNVEV (reference sequence). CDR3 length: 16 residues. V was trimmed by 7 bases and J by 4 bases, leaving 20 bases between them. The CDR3 sequence is CASTQRERQGNQPQHF. The CDR3 DNA sequence: TGTGCCAGCACCCAAAGGGAACGGCAGGGTAATCAGCCCCAGCATTTT.

V gene TRBV7-8 combines with J gene TRBJ1-1, with D perhaps matching TRBD1 (6 bases). Between the trimmed V and J ends, which lost 3 bases and 4 bases, there was a span of 15 bases. The CDR3 is 15 amino acids. Germline V lookup: CDR1 SGHVS, CDR2 FQNEAQ. DNA of the CDR3: TGTGCCAGCAGCTTGGCAGGGGCAGGTGGCACTGAAGCTTTCTTT. Residues: CASSLAGAGGTEAFF.

This chain connects TRBV11-2 to TRBJ1-3, with 7 bases identical to TRBD1. The germline gives CDR1 SGHAT, CDR2 FQNNGV. The junction had 11 bases not matched to a gene; V was cut back by 11 bases and J by 4 bases. The CDR3 spans 14 residues. CDR3 protein: CAVLETGYGNTIYF. CDR3 nucleotide sequence: TGTGCCGTGCTAGAGACAGGGTACGGAAACACCATATATTTT.

The gene calls are TRBV23-1 and TRBJ2-1; D uncertain. TRBV23-1 counts as an open reading frame of uncertain function. This CDR3 comprises 11 residues. V gave up 0 bases and J gave up 15 bases, with 9 bases separating them. This CDR3 is CASSQSVLSFF. Written as DNA, the CDR3 is TGCGCCAGCAGTCAATCCGTATTGTCGTTCTTC.

The chain couples TRBV20-1 to TRBJ2-5, with D unresolved. The CDR3 sequence is 12 residues long. Between the trimmed V and J ends, which lost 0 bases and 5 bases, there was a span of 7 bases. Germline V lookup: CDR1 DFQATT, CDR2 SNEGSKA (reference sequence). The CDR3 loop is CSARDHSETQYF. CDR3 nucleotides: TGCAGTGCTAGAGATCATTCGGAGACCCAGTACTTC.

CDR3 amino acids: CAWRVQGNYGYTF. CDR3 nucleotides: TGTGCCTGGAGGGTACAGGGGAACTATGGCTACACCTTC. The gene calls are TRBV30 and TRBJ1-2, with 7 bases matching TRBD1. The germline CDR1 and CDR2 sequences are GTSNPN and SVGIG (reference sequence). The CDR3 sequence is 13 residues long. V was pared by 3 bases and J by 2 bases, with 3 bases of the junction left unmatched.

This sequence joins TRBV30 and TRBJ2-2; unclear D gene. The CDR3 covers 14 residues. Germline V CDR1 and CDR2: GTSNPN, SVGIG (reference sequence). V lost 0 bases and J 6 bases, leaving 11 bases between the germline ends. The CDR3 DNA is TGTGCCTGGAGTGTACACCGCGGCCCCGGGGAGCTGTTTTTT. It yields the protein CAWSVHRGPGELFF.